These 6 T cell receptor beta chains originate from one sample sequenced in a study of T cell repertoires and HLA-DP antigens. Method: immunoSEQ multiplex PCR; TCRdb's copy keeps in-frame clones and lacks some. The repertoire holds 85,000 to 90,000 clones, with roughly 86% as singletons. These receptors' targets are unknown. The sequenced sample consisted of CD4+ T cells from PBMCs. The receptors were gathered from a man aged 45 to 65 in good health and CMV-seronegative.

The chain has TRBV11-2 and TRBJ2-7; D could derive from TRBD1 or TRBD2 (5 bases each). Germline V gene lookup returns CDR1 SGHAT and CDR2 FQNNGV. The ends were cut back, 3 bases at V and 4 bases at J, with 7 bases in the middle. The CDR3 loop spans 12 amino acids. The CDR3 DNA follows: TGTGCCAGCAGCTTTGAGGGGTACGAGCAGTACTTC. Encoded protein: CASSFEGYEQYF. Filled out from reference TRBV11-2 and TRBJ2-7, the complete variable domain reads EAGVAQSPRYKIIEKRQSVAFWCNPISGHATLYWYQQILGQGPKLLIQFQNNGVVDDSQLPKDRFSAERLKGVDSTLKIQPAKLEDSAVYLCASSFEGYEQYFGPGTRLTVT.

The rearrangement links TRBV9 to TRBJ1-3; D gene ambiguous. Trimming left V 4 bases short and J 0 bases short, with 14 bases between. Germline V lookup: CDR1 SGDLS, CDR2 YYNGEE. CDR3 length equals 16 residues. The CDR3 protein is CASSLLDGNSGNTIYF. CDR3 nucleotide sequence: TGTGCCAGCAGCCTCCTAGACGGAAACTCTGGAAACACCATATATTTT. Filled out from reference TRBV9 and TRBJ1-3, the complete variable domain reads DSGVTQTPKHLITATGQRVTLRCSPRSGDLSVYWYQQSLDQGLQFLIQYYNGEERAKGNILERFSAQQFPDLHSELNLSSLELGDSALYFCASSLLDGNSGNTIYFGEGSWLTVV.

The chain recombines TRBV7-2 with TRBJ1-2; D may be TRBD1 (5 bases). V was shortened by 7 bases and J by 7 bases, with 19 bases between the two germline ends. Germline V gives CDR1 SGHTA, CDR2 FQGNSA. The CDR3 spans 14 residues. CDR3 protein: CASTIFQGTRGYTF. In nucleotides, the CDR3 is TGTGCCAGCACTATATTCCAGGGTACGCGTGGCTACACCTTC.

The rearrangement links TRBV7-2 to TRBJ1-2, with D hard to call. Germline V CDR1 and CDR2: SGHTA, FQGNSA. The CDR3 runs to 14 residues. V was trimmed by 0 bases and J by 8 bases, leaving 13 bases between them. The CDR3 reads CASSLAETGTGYTF. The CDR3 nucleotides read TGTGCCAGCAGCTTAGCAGAGACCGGTACCGGCTACACCTTC.

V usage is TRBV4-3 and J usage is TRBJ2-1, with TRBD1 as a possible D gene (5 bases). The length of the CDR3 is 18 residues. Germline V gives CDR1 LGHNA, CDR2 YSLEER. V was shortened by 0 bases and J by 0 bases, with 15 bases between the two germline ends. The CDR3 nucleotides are TGCGCCAGCAGCCAAGATCCCCCAGGGCCGAGCTCCTACAATGAGCAGTTCTTC. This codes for CASSQDPPGPSSYNEQFF.

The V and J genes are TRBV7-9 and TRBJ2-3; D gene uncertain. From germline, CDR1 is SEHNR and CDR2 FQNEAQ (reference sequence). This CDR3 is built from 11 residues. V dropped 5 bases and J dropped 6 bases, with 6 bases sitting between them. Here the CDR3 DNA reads TGTGCCAGCAGCCCGGCGGATACGCAGTATTTT. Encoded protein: CASSPADTQYF. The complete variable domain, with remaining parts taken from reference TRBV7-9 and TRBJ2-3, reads DTGVSQNPRHKITKRGQNVTFRCDPISEHNRLYWYRQTLGQGPEFLTYFQNEAQLEKSRLLSDRFSAERPKGSFSTLEIQRTEQGDSAMYLCASSPADTQYFGPGTRLTVL.